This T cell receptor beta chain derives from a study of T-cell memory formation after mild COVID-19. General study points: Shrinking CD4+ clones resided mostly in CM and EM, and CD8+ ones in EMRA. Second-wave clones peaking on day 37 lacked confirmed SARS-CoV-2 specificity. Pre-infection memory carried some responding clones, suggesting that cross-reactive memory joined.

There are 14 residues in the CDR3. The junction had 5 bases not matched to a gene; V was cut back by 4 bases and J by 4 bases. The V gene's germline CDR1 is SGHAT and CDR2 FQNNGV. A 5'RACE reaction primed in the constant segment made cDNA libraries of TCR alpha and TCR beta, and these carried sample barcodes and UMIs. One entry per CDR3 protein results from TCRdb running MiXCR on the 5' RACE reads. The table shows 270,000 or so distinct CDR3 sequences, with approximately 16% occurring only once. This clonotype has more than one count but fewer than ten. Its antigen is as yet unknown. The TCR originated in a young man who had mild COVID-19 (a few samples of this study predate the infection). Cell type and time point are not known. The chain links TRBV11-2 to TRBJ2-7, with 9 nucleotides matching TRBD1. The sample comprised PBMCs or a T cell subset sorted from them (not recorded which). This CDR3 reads CASSSQGAFYEQYF. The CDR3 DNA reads TGTGCCAGCAGCTCACAGGGGGCCTTTTACGAGCAGTACTTC.